These T cell receptor beta chains were read from a single sample in a study of T cell clonotyping in hematopoietic cell transplantation. Sequenced by immunoSEQ multiplex PCR; TCRdb stores in-frame clones only, minus some. The table has about 5,700 clones, 90% to 95% seen once. Material: peripheral blood mononuclear cells, obtained 100 days after allogeneic stem cell transplant. These receptors came from a female patient aged 45 to 65 who had an allogeneic stem cell transplant from an unrelated donor, so T cells may come from the graft donor. Some clones in this sample may be carry-over from other donors' samples. The CDR3 runs from the conserved cysteine through the conserved F or W. Fields, in order: V gene, clone size, J gene, D gene, CDR3 DNA, CDR3 protein. The D gene is left open where the match is weak. Size tells how often a clone was seen (once, few, many) or the class of an expanded clone, and some rows leave it out.

V: TRBV9; size: -; J: TRBJ1-1; D: -; DNA: TGTGCCAGCAGGGGGGATGGAGGGTCGAACACTGAAGCTTTCTTT; CDR3: CASRGDGGSNTEAFF
V: TRBV29-1; size: -; J: TRBJ1-2; D: -; DNA: TGCAGCGTGGGCCGCGAGAGAGGCTACACCTTC; CDR3: CSVGRERGYTF
V: TRBV2; size: -; J: TRBJ1-2; D: -; DNA: TGTGCCATCCGGGGCAGGCGGGATCGTCGTGGCTACACCTTC; CDR3: CAIRGRRDRRGYTF
V: TRBV6-5; size: -; J: TRBJ1-2; D: -; DNA: TGTGCCAGCAGCACGGGGGGGGGTTATGGCTACACCTTC; CDR3: CASSTGGGYGYTF
V: TRBV6-6; size: -; J: TRBJ2-2; D: -; DNA: TGTGCCAGCAGCAGCCCGGAGGCCGGGGAGCTGTTTTTT; CDR3: CASSSPEAGELFF
V: TRBV15; size: -; J: TRBJ1-1; D: -; DNA: TGTGCCACCAGCAGAGAGCTGAACACTGAAGCTTTCTTT; CDR3: CATSRELNTEAFF
V: TRBV7-2; size: -; J: TRBJ2-5; D: -; DNA: TGTGCCAGCACCCCCATTGGGACAGAGACCCAGTACTTC; CDR3: CASTPIGTETQYF
V: TRBV7-3; size: few; J: TRBJ1-2; D: -; DNA: TGTGCCAGCAGCTTAAAACAGGGCCATGGCTACACCTTC; CDR3: CASSLKQGHGYTF
V: TRBV5-6; size: -; J: TRBJ1-1; D: -; DNA: TGTGCCAGCAGCCATTGGGGGGAATCGGATGAAGCTTTCTTT; CDR3: CASSHWGESDEAFF
V: TRBV14; size: -; J: TRBJ2-2; D: TRBD1; DNA: TGTGCCAGCAGCCCAAGACAGGGAAGCACCGGGGAGCTGTTTTTT; CDR3: CASSPRQGSTGELFF
V: TRBV7-8; size: -; J: TRBJ1-2; D: -; DNA: TGTGCCAGCAGCCGTCGGGGGGGGGAACCCTATGGCTACACCTTC; CDR3: CASSRRGGEPYGYTF
V: TRBV4-1; size: few; J: TRBJ2-5; D: TRBD2; DNA: TGCGCCAGCAGCCAAGATACACTAGCGGAGGAGACCCAGTACTTC; CDR3: CASSQDTLAEETQYF
V: TRBV10-1; size: -; J: TRBJ2-5; D: TRBD2; DNA: TGCGCCAGCAGTACCGGACTAGCGGGGGGCGCGGAGACCCAGTACTTC; CDR3: CASSTGLAGGAETQYF
V: TRBV9; size: -; J: TRBJ2-7; D: -; DNA: TGTGCCAGCAGCGCCGACGTAGCTCAACCATTATACGAGCAGTACTTC; CDR3: CASSADVAQPLYEQYF
V: TRBV5-1; size: -; J: TRBJ2-3; D: -; DNA: TGCGCCAGCAGTGGGGGGTTCACAGATACGCAGTATTTT; CDR3: CASSGGFTDTQYF
V: TRBV10-3; size: -; J: TRBJ2-2; D: TRBD2; DNA: TGTGCCATCAGTGAAGAGGCGGGCGGGGGAGGCACCGGGGAGCTGTTTTTT; CDR3: CAISEEAGGGGTGELFF
V: TRBV27; size: -; J: TRBJ2-5; D: -; DNA: TGTGCCAGCCGAGGGCACCTCCAAGAGACCCAGTACTTC; CDR3: CASRGHLQETQYF
V: TRBV6-5; size: -; J: TRBJ1-2; D: TRBD1; DNA: TGTGCCAGCAGGAGCTCGACAGGGAGTAAAGGCTACACCTTC; CDR3: CASRSSTGSKGYTF
V: TRBV9; size: once; J: TRBJ2-7; D: -; DNA: TGTGCCAGCAGCGCACAGGTGAACTCCTACGAGCAGTACTTC; CDR3: CASSAQVNSYEQYF
V: TRBV7-8; size: -; J: TRBJ2-7; D: TRBD1; DNA: TGTGCCAGCAGACGGGACAGGGAGTACGAGCAGTACTTC; CDR3: CASRRDREYEQYF
V: TRBV5-1; size: -; J: TRBJ1-6; D: TRBD1; DNA: TGCGCCAGCAGCTCGGACAGGGGAGGTAATTCACCCCTCCACTTT; CDR3: CASSSDRGGNSPLHF
V: TRBV7-3; size: -; J: TRBJ1-6; D: TRBD1; DNA: TGTGCCAGCAGCCGCAGGACAACAGGGGCCAATTCACCCCTCCACTTT; CDR3: CASSRRTTGANSPLHF
V: TRBV7-8; size: -; J: TRBJ2-5; D: -; DNA: TGTGCCAGCAGCATGATGACACGGCAAGAGACCCAGTACTTC; CDR3: CASSMMTRQETQYF
V: TRBV7-9; size: once; J: TRBJ2-5; D: TRBD1; DNA: TGTGCCAGCAGCCGTACGACAGGGCTGGAGACCCAGTACTTC; CDR3: CASSRTTGLETQYF